What follows are 32 T cell receptor beta chains derived from one specimen sequenced in a study of blood T cell repertoires in COVID-19 (dated by TCRdb to about 2020). Receptor libraries were prepared by the immunoSEQ multiplex PCR assay. TCRdb re-hosts the immuneACCESS table, in-frame sequences only. Its copies lack some clones; in the studies checked, an unresolved V gene accounts for under half of them, and the cause for the rest is not known. The sample table lists roughly 220,000 clones, roughly 89% of them with a count of one. The ten top clones hold about 4% of the sample. Sequenced input: PBMCs or T cells enriched from blood (not recorded which). Every receptor here comes from a woman in her 40s with acute COVID-19.

The rearrangement joins TRBV15 to TRBJ2-7; TRBD1 matches 9 bases. Germline values: CDR1 LNHNV, CDR2 YYDKDF (reference sequence). The CDR3 runs to 13 residues. V was pared by 2 bases and J by 5 bases, with 1 base of the junction left unmatched. Here the CDR3 reads CATSRTGGHEQYV. CDR3 coding DNA: TGTGCCACCAGCAGAACAGGGGGCCACGAGCAGTACGTC.

The chain carries TRBV5-6 and TRBJ1-2, with D perhaps TRBD1 (6 bases). V gave up 0 bases and J gave up 0 bases, with 12 bases separating them. This CDR3 contains 16 residues. Germline V gene data show CDR1 as SGHDT and CDR2 as YYEEEE. The CDR3 is CASSLGGQGPNYGYTF. The CDR3 region has the DNA TGTGCCAGCAGCTTGGGGGGGCAGGGTCCTAACTATGGCTACACCTTC.

The CDR3: CASSYIWGPEAFF. CDR3 bases: TGTGCCAGCAGTTACATCTGGGGCCCTGAAGCTTTCTTT. V gene TRBV6-2 or TRBV6-3 combines with J gene TRBJ1-1; a weak D match, TRBD1 (5 bases). Germline V gene data show CDR1 as MNHEY and CDR2 as SVGEGT. Trimming cost V 2 bases and J 6 bases, with 10 bases left between them. The CDR3 runs 13 residues.

V and J are TRBV24-1 and TRBJ1-5; 7 positions match TRBD1. Unmatched junction bases numbered 29, after V lost 4 bases and J lost 0 bases. The CDR3 extends over 24 amino acids. Germline assignment: CDR1 KGHDR and CDR2 SFDVKD. The CDR3 DNA is TGTGCCACCAGTGACTTAATGGTCCCGGACAGGAAAAAATTCTCGGGTAATAGCAATCAGCCCCAGCATTTT. Translated: CATSDLMVPDRKKFSGNSNQPQHF.

The chain has TRBV14 and TRBJ1-3; no firm D call. The CDR3 extends over 14 amino acids. V was shortened by 2 bases and J by 4 bases, with 9 bases between the two germline ends. From germline, CDR1 is SGHDN and CDR2 FVKESK. CDR3 loop: CASSQTGAGNTIYF. Here the CDR3 DNA reads TGTGCCAGCAGCCAAACGGGAGCAGGAAACACCATATATTTT.

The chain carries TRBV5-1 and TRBJ1-2; 7 bases align to TRBD1. The CDR3 is 14 residues long. Trimming cost V 4 bases and J 7 bases; bases outside gene matches: 10. The germline V gene has CDR1 SGHRS and CDR2 YFSETQ. CDR3 bases: TGCGCCAGCAGCCCCGGACAGGTGGGGTTTGGCTACACCTTC. As protein: CASSPGQVGFGYTF.

This chain connects TRBV19 to TRBJ2-2; no clear D gene. CDR1 is LNHDA, CDR2 SQIVND, per germline (reference sequence). The CDR3 is 13 residues long. The germline V and J ends were trimmed by 4 bases and 5 bases, with 8 bases remaining between them. CDR3 DNA sequence: TGTGCCAGTAGTACCGAGCCAACCGGGGAGCTGTTTTTT. This codes for CASSTEPTGELFF.

This clone was counted only a few times. The chain has TRBV30 and TRBJ1-6, with D unresolved. CDR1 is GTSNPN and CDR2 is SVGIG in the germline V gene (reference sequence). Between the trimmed V and J ends, which lost 4 bases and 1 base, there was a span of 11 bases. The length of the CDR3 is 15 residues. The CDR3 DNA reads TGTGCCTGGAACGACGGAGATTCCTATAATTCACCCCTCCACTTT. Residues: CAWNDGDSYNSPLHF. Variable domain in full (rest from reference TRBV30 and TRBJ1-6): SQTIHQWPATLVQPVGSPLSLECTVEGTSNPNLYWYRQAAGRGLQLLFYSVGIGQISSEVPQNLSASRPQDRQFILSSKKLLLSDSGFYLCAWNDGDSYNSPLHFGNGTRLTVT.

The J gene is TRBJ2-2, the V gene TRBV5-1, with D uncertain. Trimming cost V 4 bases and J 2 bases, with 12 bases left between them. The CDR3 spans 15 residues. Germline CDR1 reads SGHRS; CDR2 reads YFSETQ. The CDR3 DNA sequence: TGCGCCAGCAGCCAGACTCTCCCAAACACCGGGGAGCTGTTTTTT. Translation gives CASSQTLPNTGELFF.

This CDR3 reads CASSADRNTEAFF. In DNA form, the CDR3 reads TGTGCCAGCTCAGCCGACAGGAACACTGAAGCTTTCTTT. V usage is TRBV18 and J usage is TRBJ1-1, with D possibly being TRBD1 (5 bases). CDR3 size: 13 residues. V was clipped by 5 bases and J by 1 base, with 8 bases between them. CDR1 and CDR2 (germline): KGHSH, LQKENI.

V and J are TRBV6-1 and TRBJ1-1, with D perhaps TRBD1 (6 bases). Trimming pared 1 base from V and 4 bases from J, leaving 13 bases between. The length of the CDR3 is 15 residues. Germline values: CDR1 MNHNS, CDR2 SASEGT. CDR3 in DNA: TGTGCCAGCAGTGAAGAGGTCAGGGGTTTCACTGAAGCTTTCTTT. As protein: CASSEEVRGFTEAFF.

V gene TRBV4-1 combines with J gene TRBJ1-1; D might be TRBD1 (5 bases). Germline V gene lookup returns CDR1 MGHRA and CDR2 YSYEKL. This CDR3 has 16 amino acids. Trimming removed 0 bases from V and 0 bases from J, with 11 bases in between. Here the CDR3 DNA reads TGCGCCAGCAGCCAAGATCAGGGAGGGTTGAACACTGAAGCTTTCTTT. Its protein product is CASSQDQGGLNTEAFF.

V gene TRBV5-8 combines with J gene TRBJ2-7, with 11 bases fitting TRBD1. This CDR3 is 15 amino acids long. Germline-derived CDR1 and CDR2 are SGHTS and YDEGEE. J gave up 7 bases and V 1 base, and 7 bases lay outside the gene matches. The CDR3 loop is CASSLMTGQGVEQYF. The CDR3 DNA sequence: TGTGCCAGCAGCTTGATGACGGGACAGGGGGTGGAGCAGTACTTC.

The V gene is TRBV20-1, the J gene TRBJ2-7; weak D call: TRBD2 (6 bases). CDR3 length: 13 amino acids. Germline CDR1 and CDR2: DFQATT and SNEGSKA (reference sequence). V was cut by 3 bases and J by 4 bases, with 13 bases left in between. The chain's CDR3 is CSASGDSAYEQYV. As DNA, the CDR3 is TGCAGTGCTAGTGGGGACTCCGCGTACGAGCAGTACGTC.

This clone appeared a few times. The chain combines TRBV20-1 with TRBJ2-1; 11 bases match TRBD2. Germline V gene sequence: CDR1 DFQATT, CDR2 SNEGSKA (reference sequence). This CDR3 comprises 12 residues. J lost 10 bases, V lost 3 bases, and 2 bases had no gene match. CDR3 region: CSASPSGGEQFF. CDR3 nucleotides: TGCAGTGCTAGTCCTAGCGGGGGGGAGCAGTTCTTC.

The chain links TRBV9 to TRBJ2-3, with 8 nucleotides matching TRBD1. Germline values: CDR1 SGDLS, CDR2 YYNGEE. Trimming took 4 bases from V and 0 from J; bases not matched to a gene: 7. This CDR3 has 16 residues. CDR3 sequence reads: CASSQRTGISTDTQYF. CDR3 DNA sequence: TGTGCCAGCAGCCAGAGGACAGGGATTAGCACAGATACGCAGTATTTT.

V is TRBV15 and J is TRBJ1-1; D is ambiguous. This CDR3 has 14 residues. Germline CDR1 LNHNV, CDR2 YYDKDF (reference sequence). V was pared by 3 bases and J by 1 base, with 9 bases between. CDR3 sequence: CATSRGSWNTEAFF. CDR3 nucleotide sequence: TGTGCCACCAGCAGGGGCTCGTGGAACACTGAAGCTTTCTTT. Combining the CDR3 with reference TRBV15 and TRBJ1-1 gives the whole variable domain DAMVIQNPRYQVTQFGKPVTLSCSQTLNHNVMYWYQQKSSQAPKLLFHYYDKDFNNEADTPDNFQSRRPNTSFCFLDIRSPGLGDTAMYLCATSRGSWNTEAFFGQGTRLTVV.

This clone turned up a few times. This rearrangement joins TRBV3-1 (or the pseudogene TRBV3-2) to TRBJ1-2, with 10 bases lining up with TRBD1. V lost 5 bases to trimming and J lost 8 bases; unmatched junction nucleotides: 11. Germline CDR1 is LGHDT and CDR2 is YNNKEL (reference sequence). The CDR3 spans 15 residues. In DNA, the CDR3 is TGTGCCAGCAGCAGAGAAGCCGGGACAGGGGTCGGCTACACCTTC. It specifies CASSREAGTGVGYTF.

This clone was counted a few times. This chain's CDR3 is CASSLLGGGGNQPQHF. DNA for the CDR3: TGTGCCAGCAGTCTATTGGGGGGAGGGGGCAATCAGCCCCAGCATTTT. The rearrangement joins TRBV27 to TRBJ1-5; possibly TRBD1 for D (5 bases). The CDR3 sequence is 16 residues long. V was cut by 5 bases and J by 2 bases, with 16 bases left in between. CDR1 MNHEY and CDR2 SMNVEV come from the germline V gene (reference sequence).

This clone was observed a single time. The gene calls are TRBV12-3 or TRBV12-4 and TRBJ1-6, with a possible D match to TRBD1 (5 bases). The CDR3 totals 12 residues. V was trimmed by 4 bases and J by 7 bases, leaving 5 bases between them. The CDR3 nucleotides read TGTGCCAGCAGTTACAGGAATTCACCCCTCCACTTT. This encodes CASSYRNSPLHF.

J is TRBJ2-1 and V is TRBV6-2 or TRBV6-3; no clear D. Per germline, CDR1 MNHEY and CDR2 SVGEGT. V was clipped by 2 bases and J by 4 bases, with 9 bases between them. This CDR3 is built from 14 residues. The CDR3 bases are TGTGCCAGCAGTTACGTCGGAGCTTACAATGAGCAGTTCTTC. Amino acids: CASSYVGAYNEQFF.

The chain combines TRBV4-1 with TRBJ1-2; weak D call: TRBD1 (5 bases). The V gene lost 0 bases and the J gene lost 2 bases, with 13 bases spanning the gap. Per the germline V gene, CDR1 is MGHRA and CDR2 is YSYEKL. This CDR3 comprises 16 residues. The CDR3: CASSQDWTRVNYGYTF. The CDR3 nucleotides read TGCGCCAGCAGCCAAGATTGGACCAGGGTAAACTATGGCTACACCTTC.

This clone has a single count. The genes are TRBV29-1 and TRBJ2-7; perhaps TRBD2 as D (6 bases). CDR1 and CDR2 (germline): SQVTM, ANQGSEA. The CDR3 has 13 amino acids. The V and J ends lost 3 bases and 5 bases respectively, with 14 bases between them. The CDR3 protein is CSVDLQGGDEQYF. In DNA form, the CDR3 reads TGCAGCGTTGACCTGCAGGGCGGGGACGAGCAGTACTTC.

V is TRBV6-5 and J is TRBJ1-2; 7 bases map to TRBD1. The length of the CDR3 is 14 residues. J gave up 4 bases and V 6 bases, and 8 bases lay outside the gene matches. The germline gives CDR1 MNHEY, CDR2 SVGAGI. Here the CDR3 DNA reads TGTGCCAGCAGCCAGAATACAGGGGTCTATGGCTACACCTTC. Its translation is CASSQNTGVYGYTF.

This chain's CDR3 is CASSQLQLRLAKNIQYF. The CDR3 DNA follows: TGTGCCAGCAGCCAACTACAGCTCAGGCTAGCCAAAAACATTCAGTACTTC. The J gene is TRBJ2-4, the V gene TRBV14; D not certain. CDR3 length: 17 residues. V was pared by 2 bases and J by 0 bases, with 14 bases between. Germline V gene data show CDR1 as SGHDN and CDR2 as FVKESK. The full variable domain, with the rest looked up from reference TRBV14 and TRBJ2-4, is EAGVTQFPSHSVIEKGQTVTLRCDPISGHDNLYWYRRVMGKEIKFLLHFVKESKQDESGMPNNRFLAERTGGTYSTLKVQPAELEDSGVYFCASSQLQLRLAKNIQYFGAGTRLSVL.

The chain joins TRBV27 to TRBJ1-6; TRBD1 agrees at 7 bases. The CDR3 consists of 16 residues. V lost 6 bases, J lost 0 bases, and 5 bases stayed unmatched. Germline V gives CDR1 MNHEY, CDR2 SMNVEV (reference sequence). The CDR3 sequence: CASSRGGLSYNSPLHF. CDR3 in DNA: TGTGCCAGCAGCCGAGGGGGCCTCTCCTATAATTCACCCCTCCACTTT.

The V call is TRBV4-3, the J call TRBJ1-5, with D tentatively TRBD1 (5 bases). This CDR3 has 15 amino acids. Germline CDR1 is LGHNA and CDR2 is YSLEER. V lost 2 bases and J lost 5, with 13 bases in between. CDR3 residues: CASSQFVGGDQPQHF. The DNA of the CDR3 is TGCGCCAGCAGCCAATTCGTGGGGGGGGATCAGCCCCAGCATTTT.

As regards this clone: At one boundary the junction diverges from the germline segment, which might be a read error. CDR3 sequence: CASSLSGNAGELFF. The CDR3 DNA reads as TGTGCCAGCAGCTTATCAGGGAACGCCGGGGAGCTGTTTTTT. The J gene is TRBJ2-2, the V gene TRBV7-3; tentative D call: TRBD1 (5 bases). CDR1 SGHTA and CDR2 FQGTGA come from the germline V gene. The CDR3 sequence is 14 residues long.

About this clone: Mismatch with germline at one junction end may stem from a read error. The V gene is TRBV7-7, the J gene TRBJ2-5; the D is unclear. Looked up from germline, CDR1 is SSHAT and CDR2 is FNYEAQ (reference sequence). CDR3 length equals 15 residues. CDR3 nucleotide sequence: TGTGCTAGCAGCTTAGACCCATCTACTCTAGAGACCCAGTACTTC. This translates into CASSLDPSTLETQYF.

The rearrangement joins TRBV30 to TRBJ1-2; 10 positions agree with TRBD1. The CDR3 loop spans 13 amino acids. CDR1 and CDR2 from the germline V gene are GTSNPN and SVGIG (reference sequence). The junction had 4 bases not matched to a gene; V was cut back by 5 bases and J by 4 bases. The CDR3 DNA reads as TGTGCCTGGGGGACAGGGGAAACCTATGGCTACACCTTC. This codes for CAWGTGETYGYTF.

The V call is TRBV7-9, the J call TRBJ1-4; D not certain. The length of the CDR3 is 13 residues. CDR1 and CDR2 from the germline V gene are SEHNR and FQNEAQ (reference sequence). Trimming left V 7 bases short and J 7 bases short, with 13 bases between. The chain's CDR3 is CASTGPRGEKLFF. CDR3 DNA: TGTGCCAGCACCGGACCCCGGGGTGAAAAACTGTTTTTT.

The rearrangement uses TRBV7-9 and TRBJ1-1; no firm D call. Germline V gives CDR1 SEHNR, CDR2 FQNEAQ (reference sequence). The CDR3 loop spans 15 amino acids. The ends were cut back, 5 bases at V and 1 base at J, with 14 bases in the middle. The CDR3 DNA follows: TGTGCCAGCAGCGGGGAGTCTCCCGGGAACACTGAAGCTTTCTTT. It is translated as CASSGESPGNTEAFF.